These T cell receptor beta chains were read from a single sample in a study of blood T cell repertoires in COVID-19. Only in-frame clones appear in the TCRdb table, and some are missing; sequencing was by immunoSEQ multiplex PCR. The profile shows 450,000 to 600,000 clones, roughly 90% of them singletons. Input material: PBMCs or T cells enriched from blood (not recorded which). All receptors come from a woman between 18 and 30 years old who had recovered from COVID-19. Each CDR3 is given with its conserved first and last residue.

TRBV7-8 | CASSLRDWGTEAFF
TRBV28 | CASSPGDSRYEQYF
TRBV4-2 | CASSQDVRSNEKLFF
TRBV4-1 | CASSRDRSNQPQHF
TRBV7-8 | CASSLNAGGYEQYF
TRBV5-1 | CASSSSTGAKGANVLTF
TRBV6-5 | CASSYRGGDQPQHF
TRBV2 | CASRDRGTNEKLFF
TRBV10-1 | CASSAGWDSPLHF
TRBV24-1 | CATSDNRVQPQHF
TRBV29-1 | CSHQGVCEEQYF
TRBV2 | CAGARGQDYGYTF
TRBV7-9 | CASSLKGGASPLHF
TRBV7-3 | CASSLTGGPLFF
TRBV19 | CASSIGTVTDTQYF
TRBV12-3/TRBV12-4 | CASSQGQGYEQYF
TRBV6-2/TRBV6-3 | CASSRSTGGTQYF
TRBV10-2 | CASSAGQGLWNQPQHF
TRBV5-6 | CASSFWTASNEKLFF
TRBV12-3/TRBV12-4 | CASSFTGNTIYF
TRBV27 | CASRPYGDPNEKLFF
TRBV7-3 | CARFNGGRRTIYF
TRBV21-1 | CASSPDILYGYTF
TRBV4-1 | CASSQHPDRGDGNQPQHF
TRBV5-1 | CASSSRQLYNEQFF
TRBV18 | CASSPSVSSYNSPLHF
TRBV6-5 | CASSYSPGVNTEAFF
TRBV7-9 | CASSSTDRGYGYTF
TRBV2 | CASRRDFQETQYF